The 19 T cell receptor beta chains below all came from one sample that was sequenced in a study of blood T cell repertoires in COVID-19 (dated by TCRdb to about 2020). Library generation was performed with the immunoSEQ multiplex PCR assay. TCRdb mirrors the immuneACCESS table, restricted to in-frame sequences. Some clones are absent from its copies; in checked studies, under half trace to an unresolved V gene, and the reason for the others is unknown. The sample table contains about 250,000 clones; only one count was recorded for approximately 82% of them. Together, the top ten hold 4% to 6% of the sample. Source material: peripheral blood. The receptors shown here come from a woman of 80 years or more with active or convalescent COVID-19.

This chain uses TRBV7-2 with TRBJ1-6; TRBD1 might be the D (6 bases). There are 15 residues in the CDR3. Germline V lookup: CDR1 SGHTA, CDR2 FQGNSA. V shed 3 bases and J shed 10 bases, with 16 bases lying between them. The CDR3 is CASSFTSGGASPLHF. The CDR3 DNA reads TGTGCCAGCAGCTTCACCTCGGGGGGGGCATCACCCCTCCACTTT.

V gene TRBV6-1 combines with J gene TRBJ2-2; 7 bases match TRBD1. This CDR3 has 15 amino acids. V gave up 2 bases and J gave up 6 bases; unmatched junction bases: 6. CDR1 is MNHNS and CDR2 is SASEGT in the germline V gene. The DNA for the CDR3 is TGTGCCAGCAGTGAAAGGGCAGGGGGTTCCGGGGAGCTGTTTTTT. Its protein product is CASSERAGGSGELFF.

The chain couples TRBV5-4 to TRBJ2-7, with 10 bases identical to TRBD2. With 3 bases clipped from V and 4 bases from J, the junction kept 7 bases outside the gene matches. Per the germline V gene, CDR1 is SGHNT and CDR2 is YYREEE (reference sequence). This CDR3 contains 15 residues. CDR3 sequence reads: CASSSTAGGRYEQYF. The CDR3 DNA reads TGTGCCAGCAGCTCCACAGCGGGAGGGCGATACGAGCAGTACTTC.

The rearrangement joins TRBV19 to TRBJ1-1, with TRBD1 matching over 7 bases. Unmatched junction bases numbered 12, after V lost 7 bases and J lost 4 bases. Germline assignment: CDR1 LNHDA and CDR2 SQIVND (reference sequence). The CDR3 loop spans 15 amino acids. As DNA, the CDR3 is TGTGCCAGTAAGACGGACAGGACCCCAACCACTGAAGCTTTCTTT. Translation gives CASKTDRTPTTEAFF.

Regarding this clone: One end of the junction varies from germline; a read error may be responsible. The chain carries TRBV18 and TRBJ1-1; TRBD1 might be the D (6 bases). The germline V gene has CDR1 KGHSH and CDR2 LQKENI. The CDR3 totals 14 residues. The CDR3 bases are TGTGCCAGTTCACCGGGGGGGCAGGACACTGAAGCTTTCTTT. Protein product: CASSPGGQDTEAFF.

This chain uses TRBV6-5 with TRBJ1-2; TRBD1 is a possible D gene (5 bases). Trimming took 5 bases from V and 4 from J, leaving 17 bases between them. This CDR3 region has 15 residues. Germline CDR1 reads MNHEY; CDR2 reads SVGAGI. CDR3 in amino acids: CASSPERQRLYGYTF. The CDR3 bases are TGTGCCAGCAGTCCGGAACGACAGAGACTCTATGGCTACACCTTC.

The chain recombines TRBV4-2 with TRBJ1-2, with a tentative D call TRBD1 (5 bases). This CDR3 spans 15 amino acids. The germline CDR1 and CDR2 sequences are LGHNA and YNFKEQ. V gave up 0 bases and J gave up 1 base, with 9 bases separating them. Written as DNA, the CDR3 is TGTGCCAGCAGCCAAGAGGGGCCCCGTAACTATGGCTACACCTTC. Amino acid sequence: CASSQEGPRNYGYTF.

This rearrangement joins TRBV6-4 to TRBJ2-5; 9 nucleotides match TRBD1. Per germline, CDR1 MRHNA and CDR2 SNTAGT. V trimming: 4 bases; J trimming: 5 bases; junction bases outside the gene matches: 5. This CDR3 region has 14 residues. The DNA of the CDR3 is TGTGCCAGCAGTGCATGGACAGGGGCCGAGACCCAGTACTTC. It codes for CASSAWTGAETQYF.

CDR3 residues: CASSQEGGEGMKTQYF. CDR3 coding DNA: TGTGCCAGCAGCCAAGAGGGGGGGGAGGGCATGAAGACCCAGTACTTC. The chain uses TRBV4-2 and TRBJ2-5, with 7 nucleotides matching TRBD2. This CDR3 has 16 amino acids. Per the germline V gene, CDR1 is LGHNA and CDR2 is YNFKEQ. The ends lost 0 bases at V and 6 bases at J; junction bases unmatched: 10.

The rearrangement joins TRBV27 to TRBJ1-3, with D hard to call. The germline V and J ends were trimmed by 6 bases and 0 bases, with 12 bases remaining between them. Germline CDR1 reads MNHEY; CDR2 reads SMNVEV (reference sequence). The CDR3 extends over 15 amino acids. CDR3 loop: CASSPRASSGNTIYF. The CDR3 DNA reads TGTGCCAGCAGCCCCCGCGCGAGCTCTGGAAACACCATATATTTT.

The V call is TRBV24-1, the J call TRBJ2-6; D unclear. Between the trimmed V and J ends, which lost 9 bases and 0 bases, there was a span of 5 bases. CDR1 is KGHDR and CDR2 is SFDVKD in the germline V gene. This CDR3 is 13 amino acids long. As DNA, the CDR3 is TGTGCCACCCTACCCTCTGGGGCCAACGTCCTGACTTTC. This gives the protein CATLPSGANVLTF.

The chain recombines TRBV6-5 with TRBJ2-1; TRBD2 matches at 7 bases. Trimming cost V 5 bases and J 3 bases; bases outside gene matches: 1. The CDR3 loop spans 13 amino acids. CDR1 and CDR2 from the germline V gene are MNHEY and SVGAGI. CDR3 sequence: CASSRTSYNEQFF. The CDR3 bases are TGTGCCAGCAGTAGGACTAGCTACAATGAGCAGTTCTTC.

V and J are TRBV2 and TRBJ2-7; 11 nucleotides align to TRBD2. V lost 6 bases to trimming and J lost 0 bases; unmatched junction nucleotides: 4. The CDR3 has 15 residues. Germline loops: CDR1 SNHLY, CDR2 FYNNEI. CDR3 DNA sequence: TGTGCCAGCAGCCAAACTAGCGGGGGCTCCTACGAGCAGTACTTC. Encoded protein: CASSQTSGGSYEQYF.

This chain links TRBV7-9 with TRBJ2-5; the D gene is possibly TRBD2 (6 bases). The CDR3 sequence is 15 residues long. Trimming removed 1 base at V and 5 bases at J, with 14 bases between. Germline V gives CDR1 SEHNR, CDR2 FQNEAQ (reference sequence). The CDR3 bases are TGTGCCAGCAGCTTAGGGGAACTAGCTTTGGAGACCCAGTACTTC. This translates into CASSLGELALETQYF.

This clone was seen once. V and J are TRBV5-6 and TRBJ1-1; 9 bases agree with TRBD1. V was clipped by 7 bases and J by 3 bases; unmatched bases: 7. Germline values: CDR1 SGHDT, CDR2 YYEEEE. The CDR3 is 14 residues long. This chain's CDR3 is CASLRQGVDTEAFF. In DNA, the CDR3 is TGTGCCAGCTTGCGACAGGGGGTAGACACTGAAGCTTTCTTT.

This rearrangement joins TRBV19 to TRBJ1-2, with D perhaps TRBD1 (5 bases). There are 14 residues in the CDR3. Between the trimmed V and J ends, which lost 7 bases and 8 bases, there was a span of 20 bases. Germline V gene data show CDR1 as LNHDA and CDR2 as SQIVND (reference sequence). CDR3 bases: TGTGCCAGTACCTCAGGGAGGAGGGTGCAGGGCTACACCTTC. Residues: CASTSGRRVQGYTF.

This rearrangement joins TRBV29-1 to TRBJ1-4; TRBD1 agrees at 7 bases. The germline V gene encodes CDR1 SQVTM and CDR2 ANQGSEA. This CDR3 spans 14 amino acids. The ends lost 5 bases at V and 6 bases at J; junction bases unmatched: 9. The CDR3 spells CSVKKTGIDEKLFF. CDR3 nucleotides: TGCAGCGTTAAAAAGACAGGGATTGATGAAAAACTGTTTTTT.

This chain links TRBV5-1 with TRBJ1-4; 8 positions agree with TRBD1. V lost 4 bases and J lost 0; bases outside the gene matches: 8. In germline, CDR1 is SGHRS, CDR2 YFSETQ. The CDR3 spans 17 residues. CDR3 protein: CASSIGQGLATNEKLFF. CDR3 DNA sequence: TGCGCCAGCAGCATCGGACAGGGCCTAGCAACTAATGAAAAACTGTTTTTT.

The chain recombines TRBV19 with TRBJ2-5; D is possibly TRBD2 (5 bases). Trimming removed 3 bases at V and 4 bases at J, with 6 bases between. This CDR3 comprises 12 residues. CDR1 LNHDA and CDR2 SQIVND come from the germline V gene (reference sequence). The CDR3 DNA sequence: TGTGCCAGTAGTATGGCGGGAGAGACCCAGTACTTC. This translates into CASSMAGETQYF.